The 4 T cell receptor beta chains in this list originate from one sample, sequenced in a study of high-grade serous ovarian cancer treatment subgroups. Produced via immunoSEQ multiplex PCR; TCRdb's table is partial and in-frame only. The sample carries roughly 5,000 clones, under 80% recorded once. Tumor samples were obtained before definitive surgery or chemotherapy. The sample comprised tumor tissue. These receptors were taken from a human patient with high-grade serous ovarian cancer.

The chain couples TRBV18 to TRBJ2-3; no definite D call. CDR3 length: 12 amino acids. Trimming pared 4 bases from V and 6 bases from J, leaving 8 bases between. CDR1 is KGHSH, CDR2 LQKENI, per germline. The DNA for the CDR3 is TGTGCCAGCTCACTATCCCAGGATACGCAGTATTTT. This codes for CASSLSQDTQYF.

As DNA, the CDR3 is TGTGCCAGCAGCCAACCGACAGGGACTGGAAACACCATATATTTT. This codes for CASSQPTGTGNTIYF. This chain links TRBV16 with TRBJ1-3, with TRBD1 matching 7 bases. V lost 2 bases to trimming and J lost 2 bases; unmatched junction nucleotides: 3. This CDR3 contains 15 residues. Looked up from germline, CDR1 is KGHSY and CDR2 is FQNENV.

The chain couples TRBV27 to TRBJ2-5, with TRBD1 matching over 8 bases. Germline CDR1 is MNHEY and CDR2 is SMNVEV (reference sequence). Trimming took 2 bases from V and 5 from J; bases not matched to a gene: 7. This CDR3 has 15 amino acids. The CDR3 spells CASSLQGASRETQYF. CDR3 nucleotides: TGTGCCAGCAGTTTACAGGGGGCGAGCCGTGAGACCCAGTACTTC.

The rearrangement uses TRBV7-2 and TRBJ2-7, with no clear D. Trimming pared 2 bases from V and 6 bases from J, leaving 14 bases between. The CDR3 has 14 residues. Germline V gives CDR1 SGHTA, CDR2 FQGNSA. The CDR3 DNA reads as TGTGCCAGCAGCTTAAAAAGGTCAGGCGGCGAGCAGTACTTC. It specifies CASSLKRSGGEQYF.